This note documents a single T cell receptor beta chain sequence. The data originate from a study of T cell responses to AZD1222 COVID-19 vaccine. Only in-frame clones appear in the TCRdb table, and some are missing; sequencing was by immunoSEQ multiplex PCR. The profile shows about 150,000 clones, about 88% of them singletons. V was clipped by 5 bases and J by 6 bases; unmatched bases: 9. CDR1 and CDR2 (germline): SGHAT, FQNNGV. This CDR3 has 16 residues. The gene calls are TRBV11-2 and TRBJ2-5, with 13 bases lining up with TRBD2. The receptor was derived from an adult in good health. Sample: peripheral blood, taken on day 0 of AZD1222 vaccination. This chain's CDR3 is CASSPPGLAGIQTQYF. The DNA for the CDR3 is TGTGCCAGCAGCCCTCCGGGACTAGCGGGGATTCAGACCCAGTACTTC.